The T cell receptor beta chain under discussion was sequenced for a study of shared clonotypes between healthy human individuals. The donors were adults (healthy and HIV-negative) with no recent acute infections or vaccinations. This table comes from immunoSEQ multiplex PCR, and its TCRdb copy is limited to in-frame clones, with some not included. The sample has 950,000 to 1,200,000 clones, 60% to 80% seen once. The source of this sequence is a man aged 18 to 30 in good health. Some clones in this sample may be carry-over from other donors' samples. The sequenced material came from memory CD4+ T cells from PBMCs. Regarding subset: CD45RA-negative fraction.

The DNA for the CDR3 is TGTGCCAGCTCACCACAGGGTTTGGGTATGCAGCCCCAGCATTTT. This translates into CASSPQGLGMQPQHF. The V and J genes are TRBV18 and TRBJ1-5; D unresolved. This CDR3 contains 15 residues. Per the germline V gene, CDR1 is KGHSH and CDR2 is LQKENI. Trimming took 1 base from V and 7 from J, leaving 14 bases between them. The full variable domain, its missing parts supplied by reference TRBV18 and TRBJ1-5, is NAGVMQNPRHLVRRRGQEARLRCSPMKGHSHVYWYRQLPEEGLKFMVYLQKENIIDESGMPKERFSAEFPKEGPSILRIQQVVRGDSAAYFCASSPQGLGMQPQHFGDGTRLSIL.